This paragraph covers one T cell receptor (beta chain) sequence. As yet, its antigen is unknown. This CDR3 comprises 13 residues. V dropped 7 bases and J dropped 2 bases, with 9 bases sitting between them. The germline V gene encodes CDR1 LNHDA and CDR2 SQIVND (reference sequence). The data stem from a study of graft-versus-host responses after intestinal transplantation. Study-wide context: Anti-thymocyte globulin induction was given to all recipients, followed by tacrolimus and steroids for approximately three years.

The study's findings and limits: Allografts of patients with graft-donor T cell macrochimerism showed high graft-versus-host to host-versus-graft clone ratios.

Method: immunoSEQ multiplex PCR; TCRdb's copy keeps in-frame clones and lacks some. The sample yields some 44,000 clones, about 94% seen once. V is TRBV19 and J is TRBJ2-1; D ambiguous. The material was PBMCs, obtained around 350 days after intestinal transplant. The sequence came from a human patient who received an intestinal transplant, so some T cells may come from the graft donor. CDR3 coding DNA: TGTGCCAGTAAAGCTCTAGCCTACAATGAGCAGTTCTTC. Protein: CASKALAYNEQFF.